This T cell receptor (beta chain) is drawn from a study of T cell changes during pregnancy in multiple sclerosis. CDR1 MNHEY and CDR2 SVGAGI come from the germline V gene. Trimming removed 0 bases from V and 7 bases from J; junction bases left unmatched: 7. The CDR3 consists of 15 residues. Some clones are missing from TCRdb's copy, which holds only in-frame ones; the method was immunoSEQ multiplex PCR. The sample shows tens of thousands of clones, 92% of them seen only once. The rearrangement joins TRBV6-5 to TRBJ2-5; 8 bases fit TRBD1. This TCR was sampled from a female donor with multiple sclerosis, enrolled in a pregnancy study. The specimen was CD8+ T cells from peripheral blood mononuclear cells, collected before pregnancy. CDR3 nucleotide sequence: TGTGCCAGCAGTTACTCTGCAGGGGGCGACGGGACCCAGTACTTC. Residues: CASSYSAGGDGTQYF.